This T cell receptor beta chain is drawn from a study of CXCR3-negative and CXCR3-positive naive CD8 T cells. Points from the study as a whole: Greater hydrophobicity was found in TRB CDR3s of CXCR3-positive naive cells than of CXCR3-negative naive cells.

Points on this clonotype: Its specificity is unknown.

The libraries of TRB cDNA were constructed through 5' RACE using UMI labels. With the 5' RACE reads reprocessed, TCRdb shows one record per CDR3 protein and no DNA. The repertoire table contains 140,000 to 150,000 distinct CDR3 sequences. CDR3 length: 11 residues. Germline V gene lookup returns CDR1 SQVTM and CDR2 ANQGSEA. This TCR was recovered from a human donor in good health. Some clones in this sample may be carry-over from other donors' samples. The source material was naive CXCR3+ CD8+ T cells from blood. Subset in this sample: CD45RO-CCR7+CD27+CD95- naive CD8+ T cells expressing CXCR3 (TNR3+). The chain uses TRBV29-1 and TRBJ1-1. The CDR3: CSVQWGTEAFF.